The T cell receptor beta chain described here comes from a study of blood T cell repertoires in COVID-19. Original processing notes: Estimated nucleated cell counts came from reference gene primer amplification. The method was immunoSEQ multiplex PCR; TCRdb's version includes in-frame clones alone and lacks a portion of them. V, J and clone size reflect that table, while D and trimming were determined from the DNA. The sample holds tens of thousands of clones, over 75% seen once. The CDR3 loop spans 13 amino acids. Germline V CDR1 and CDR2: LNHDA, SQIVND (reference sequence). V lost 10 bases and J lost 5; bases outside the gene matches: 6.

Material for sequencing was peripheral blood. The chain combines TRBV19 with TRBJ2-7; 12 bases match TRBD1. The clonotype originates from a woman aged 55 to 70 with active COVID-19. CDR3 sequence reads: CATGDRGRNEQYF. The CDR3 nucleotides read TGTGCCACCGGGGACAGGGGGCGAAACGAGCAGTACTTC.